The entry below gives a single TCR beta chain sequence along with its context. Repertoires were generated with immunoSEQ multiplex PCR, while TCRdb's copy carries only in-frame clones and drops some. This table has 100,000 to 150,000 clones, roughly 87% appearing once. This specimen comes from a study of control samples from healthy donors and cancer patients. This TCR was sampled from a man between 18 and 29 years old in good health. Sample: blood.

The CDR3 DNA reads as TGTGCCAGCAGCTTGGTGGGTCCAGCGGCTAATGAAAAACTGTTTTTT. Its protein product is CASSLVGPAANEKLFF. This rearrangement joins TRBV5-6 to TRBJ1-4, with unresolved D. CDR1 is SGHDT, CDR2 YYEEEE, per germline. Trimming shortened V by 0 bases and J by 3 bases, and 12 bases separated the two germline ends. CDR3 length: 16 residues.